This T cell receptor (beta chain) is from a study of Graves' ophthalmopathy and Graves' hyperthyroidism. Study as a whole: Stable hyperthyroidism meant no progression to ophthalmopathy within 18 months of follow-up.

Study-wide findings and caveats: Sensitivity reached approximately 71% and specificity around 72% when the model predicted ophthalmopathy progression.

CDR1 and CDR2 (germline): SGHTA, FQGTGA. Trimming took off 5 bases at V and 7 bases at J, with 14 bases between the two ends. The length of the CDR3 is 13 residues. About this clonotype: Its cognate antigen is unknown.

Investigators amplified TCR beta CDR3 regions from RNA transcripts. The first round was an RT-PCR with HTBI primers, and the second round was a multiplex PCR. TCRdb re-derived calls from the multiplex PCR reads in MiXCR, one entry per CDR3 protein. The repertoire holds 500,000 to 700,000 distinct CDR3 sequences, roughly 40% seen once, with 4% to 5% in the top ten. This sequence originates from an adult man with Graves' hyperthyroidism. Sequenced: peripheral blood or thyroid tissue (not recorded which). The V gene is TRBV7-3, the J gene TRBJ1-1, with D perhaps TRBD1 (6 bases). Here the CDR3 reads CASSTTGQNEAFF. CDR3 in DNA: TGTGCCAGCAGCACCACCGGACAGAATGAAGCTTTCTTT.